The 12 T cell receptor beta chains presented below share a single source sample, sequenced in a study of blood T cell repertoires in COVID-19. Here immunoSEQ multiplex PCR was the method, and the copy in TCRdb shows in-frame clones only, minus some. Of roughly 250,000 clones listed, roughly 85% are singletons. Sequencing was done on a sample of peripheral blood. Receptor source: a man aged 35 to 55 with acute or convalescent COVID-19.

CDR3 sequence: CASSLLLVTADTEAFF. The CDR3, as DNA: TGTGCCAGCAGCTTGCTCCTGGTGACGGCGGACACTGAAGCTTTCTTT. This rearrangement joins TRBV5-8 to TRBJ1-1; the D is unclear. V was shortened by 1 base and J by 3 bases, with 16 bases between the two germline ends. This CDR3 comprises 16 residues. Germline V gives CDR1 SGHTS, CDR2 YDEGEE. Using reference TRBV5-8 and TRBJ1-1 for the parts outside the CDR3, the full variable domain is EAGVTQSPTHLIKTRGQQATLRCSPISGHTSVYWYQQALGLGLQFLLWYDEGEERNRGNFPPRFSGRQFPNYSSELNVNALELEDSALYLCASSLLLVTADTEAFFGQGTRLTVV.

This rearrangement joins TRBV7-2 to TRBJ2-3, with D possibly matching TRBD2 (6 bases). This CDR3 is 16 amino acids long. V lost 1 base and J 0 bases, leaving 11 bases between the germline ends. Germline V gene sequence: CDR1 SGHTA, CDR2 FQGNSA. Written as DNA, the CDR3 is TGTGCCAGCAGCTTAGAAGGGCGGGGAAGCACAGATACGCAGTATTTT. Translating it yields CASSLEGRGSTDTQYF.

The chain joins TRBV11-3 to TRBJ2-1; 12 bases agree with TRBD2. Trimming removed 4 bases from V and 8 bases from J; junction bases left unmatched: 9. The CDR3 extends over 16 amino acids. CDR1 is SGHNT, CDR2 YENEEA, per germline. CDR3 nucleotides: TGTGCCAGCAGCTCGCCGACTAGCGGGGGCCTCGATGAGCAGTTCTTC. It translates to CASSSPTSGGLDEQFF.

The V gene is TRBV7-3, the J gene TRBJ1-2; 12 positions match TRBD1. The CDR3 length is 22 residues. CDR1 is SGHTA and CDR2 is FQGTGA in the germline V gene. With 0 bases clipped from V and 3 bases from J, the junction kept 20 bases outside the gene matches. CDR3 sequence reads: CASSLTPRGSPGQGAEDYGYTF. The CDR3 nucleotides read TGTGCCAGCAGCTTAACCCCGAGGGGGTCGCCGGGACAGGGGGCAGAAGACTATGGCTACACCTTC.

The CDR3 sequence is CAIRDRSQETQYF. CDR3 nucleotides: TGTGCCATCAGGGACAGGTCTCAAGAGACCCAGTACTTC. The chain has TRBV10-3 and TRBJ2-5, with TRBD1 matching 7 bases. Per germline, CDR1 ENHRY and CDR2 SYGVKD. J lost 2 bases, V lost 6 bases, and 3 bases had no gene match. The CDR3 loop spans 13 amino acids.

The chain couples TRBV11-2 to TRBJ1-1; D is unclear. V shed 1 base and J shed 3 bases, with 6 bases lying between them. CDR3 length: 13 amino acids. The germline V gene has CDR1 SGHAT and CDR2 FQNNGV. This CDR3 is CASSLVPYTEAFF. The CDR3 region has the DNA TGTGCCAGCAGCTTAGTCCCCTACACTGAAGCTTTCTTT.

The rearrangement joins TRBV7-9 to TRBJ1-3; a possible D gene is TRBD1 (5 bases). The CDR3 is 16 amino acids. The germline V gene has CDR1 SEHNR and CDR2 FQNEAQ (reference sequence). The V end lost 5 bases, the J end lost 0 bases, and 14 bases lay between the germline ends. CDR3 sequence: CASSPRDSSSGNTIYF. The CDR3 coding sequence is TGTGCCAGCAGCCCCCGGGACTCCAGCTCTGGAAACACCATATATTTT.

The chain links TRBV5-1 to TRBJ2-7; D is perhaps TRBD1 (6 bases). Germline V CDR1 and CDR2: SGHRS, YFSETQ. The germline V and J ends were trimmed by 0 bases and 1 base, with 11 bases remaining between them. The CDR3 is made up of 15 amino acids. The CDR3 is CASSLGGQQSYEQYF. The CDR3 nucleotides read TGCGCCAGCAGCTTGGGCGGACAGCAGTCCTACGAGCAGTACTTC.

J is TRBJ1-5 and V is TRBV19; no firm D call. The V end was cut by 4 bases, the J end by 9 bases, with 10 bases between. Germline V CDR1 and CDR2: LNHDA, SQIVND (reference sequence). The CDR3 spans 12 residues. The CDR3 sequence is CASSTRGSPQHF. The CDR3 nucleotides read TGTGCCAGTAGTACCCGAGGCTCGCCCCAGCATTTT.

The gene calls are TRBV25-1 and TRBJ1-2; 7 nucleotides match TRBD1. CDR3 size: 12 residues. The V gene's germline CDR1 is MGHDK and CDR2 SYGVNS. Germline trimming cut 10 bases from V and 4 bases from J; bases unmatched to any gene: 6. Here the CDR3 DNA reads TGTGCCAACCCAGACAGGGTCTATGGCTACACCTTC. Protein sequence: CANPDRVYGYTF.

The CDR3 DNA follows: TGTGCCAGCAGGTTAATGCAGAATAATGAAAAACTGTTTTTT. It is translated as CASRLMQNNEKLFF. The chain uses TRBV2 and TRBJ1-4, with D uncertain. Germline lookup yields CDR1 SNHLY and CDR2 FYNNEI. The CDR3 loop spans 14 amino acids. Trimming stripped 6 bases from V and 4 bases from J, with 12 bases between.

The chain employs TRBV2 and TRBJ2-7; TRBD1 matches 7 bases. The V gene end was trimmed by 5 bases and the J gene end by 0 bases; junction bases not matched to a gene: 10. Germline-derived CDR1 and CDR2 are SNHLY and FYNNEI. The CDR3 has 16 amino acids. The DNA for the CDR3 is TGTGCCAGCAGTACACACGGACAGGACTTCTCCTACGAGCAGTACTTC. Its protein is CASSTHGQDFSYEQYF. The whole variable domain, filled in from reference TRBV2 and TRBJ2-7, reads EPEVTQTPSHQVTQMGQEVILRCVPISNHLYFYWYRQILGQKVEFLVSFYNNEISEKSEIFDDQFSVERPDGSNFTLKIRSTKLEDSAMYFCASSTHGQDFSYEQYFGPGTRLTVT.